This T cell receptor beta chain came from a study of T cell responses to AZD1222 COVID-19 vaccine. About this clone itself: Its target is unknown.

Study-wide results and limits: Unmutated variant regions are reportedly the target of nearly half of TCRs that are spike-specific.

Clones were sequenced by immunoSEQ multiplex PCR, and TCRdb holds only the in-frame ones, with some missing. The sample carries 90,000 to 150,000 clones, more than 85% recorded once. The sequencing used peripheral blood, collected 28 days after the second AZD1222 dose. This receptor was taken from an adult who received the AZD1222 COVID-19 vaccine.

The CDR3 is CASSLEWGRDSPGNTIYF. CDR3 in DNA: TGTGCCAGCAGCTTGGAATGGGGGAGGGACTCTCCTGGAAACACCATATATTTT. V and J are TRBV5-6 and TRBJ1-3; the D gene is possibly TRBD1 (5 bases). CDR1 is SGHDT and CDR2 is YYEEEE in the germline V gene. This CDR3 has 18 amino acids. Trimming cost V 0 bases and J 2 bases, with 18 bases left between them.